This T cell receptor (beta chain) was sequenced for a study of blood T cell repertoires in COVID-19 (dated by TCRdb to the early 2020s). Study-wide context: Samples from collaborators originated in the United States, Italy and Spain and spanned both the acute and convalescent phases of COVID-19. The material from the prospective study consisted of cDNA or gDNA derived from T cells, B-cell-depleted T cells, or PBMCs. The dataset comprised deeply sampled blood TCRbeta repertoires from subjects exposed to, actively infected with, or recovered from COVID-19. The repertoires were made available in a free public database intended to serve as a resource for research on the immune response to SARS-CoV-2. The samples were drawn from two sources: the first 160 participants of the ongoing ImmuneRACE study, and 1,254 subjects contributed by 6 global collaborators. The sample metadata nearly always contained a de-identified subject ID, COVID-19 status, age in years and sex. Where HLA class I and class II types were available, the types were taken from metadata supplied by the sample provider, not from assay-based typing.

A note on this clone: Its antigen is not yet known. Per-base quality was not reported, and no clone a single base away is much larger than it.

Each collaborating institution followed its own protocols to collect whole blood in K2EDTA tubes. For TCRbeta analysis, collaborator samples were shipped as frozen whole blood, as isolated PBMCs, or as DNA extracted from either sample type. TCRbeta CDR3 regions were amplified from genomic DNA by means of the immunoSEQ Assay, a bias-controlled multiplex PCR. The published analysis was carried out like this. Within the assay, amplification of reference gene primers was used to estimate how many nucleated cells each sample contained. Sequence reads were collapsed and filtered to measure the absolute abundance of every unique TCRbeta CDR3 rearrangement. For each sample, productive Simpson clonality was calculated as the square root of Simpson's diversity index across productive rearrangements. TCRdb took this table from immuneACCESS and kept in-frame rearrangements with V and J called. Such tables lack part of the clones; where checked against another copy, unresolved V genes explain under half of the gap, and the rest is unexplained. The V and J calls and clone size come from that table; D and trimming were worked out from the DNA. Across this sample there are about 80,000 clones, with over 75% seen only once. In total, the top ten clones hold around 12% of the sample.

Points the paper makes about the study in general: The quantity of clinical and demographic metadata differed by source and by participant and was supplied without curation.

Counted from cysteine to phenylalanine, this CDR3 has 13 amino acids. Kept here is only the CDR3 DNA, which spans 39 bases and is read in frame from base 1. Unmatched junction bases come to 3, with V trimmed by 5 bases and J by 5 bases. This TCR came from a man older than 75 with acute or convalescent COVID-19. This receptor chain uses TRBV12-3 or TRBV12-4 and TRBJ1-5; 7 nucleotides in the junction match TRBD1. Sequencing was performed on peripheral blood. CDR3 protein: CASSDRAYQPQHF. The nucleotides read TGTGCCAGCAGTGACAGGGCTTATCAGCCCCAGCATTTT.